These 27 T cell receptor beta chains originate from one sample sequenced in a study of T-cell reconstitution after alpha-beta-depleted transplantation in children listed by TCRdb under 2016. Library preparation used PCR. These reads were obtained on an Illumina HiSeq 2500. To normalize quantification of the TCRbeta repertoire, the TCR libraries were built with molecular barcoding that relied on unique molecular identifiers. Clones were called with MiXCR by TCRdb after fastp trimmed the public reads at Q25, and only in-frame beta chains were retained. CDR3 protein sequences are deduplicated, and each keeps its most common genes and DNA. This sample has hundreds of thousands of distinct CDR3 sequences in its table, and 13% of those were observed once. The ten largest make up 2.2% of the sample. The treatment or condition label, as the study defines it: allogeneic hematopoietic cell transplantation with graft depleted of TCRalphabeta T cells and CD19 B cells.

The sequenced sample was PBMCs, mostly from graft donor cells, obtained 360 days after TCRalphabeta/CD19-depleted stem cell transplant. The source of these receptors is a male patient between 5 and 17 years old who had a stem cell transplant for acute myeloid leukemia, so the T cells may come from the graft donor.

The sample holds a few counts of this clonotype. The chain joins TRBV5-1 to TRBJ2-7, with a tentative D call TRBD1 (5 bases). CDR3 length: 14 residues. Looked up from germline, CDR1 is SGHRS and CDR2 is YFSETQ. Trimming removed 1 base at V and 6 bases at J, with 14 bases between. CDR3 in amino acids: CASSLMSTVGEQYF. The DNA of the CDR3 is TGCGCCAGCAGCTTGATGTCGACAGTCGGCGAGCAGTACTTC.

CDR3 sequence reads: CASSLDGRFDNSPLHF. In nucleotides, the CDR3 is TGTGCCAGCAGCCTGGACGGGAGATTCGATAATTCACCCCTCCACTTT. The rearrangement links TRBV11-2 to TRBJ1-6; no reliable D call. Germline loops: CDR1 SGHAT, CDR2 FQNNGV. Trimming shortened V by 5 bases and J by 5 bases, and 16 bases separated the two germline ends. The CDR3 loop spans 16 amino acids.

This clonotype has just a few counts. V gene TRBV5-1 combines with J gene TRBJ2-1, with 10 bases that match TRBD2. The CDR3 runs 15 residues. The germline CDR1 and CDR2 sequences are SGHRS and YFSETQ. Trimming removed 5 bases from V and 8 bases from J; junction bases left unmatched: 10. The CDR3 coding sequence is TGCGCCAGCAGTCAAGTCCCCGGGACTAGCGATGAGCAGTTCTTC. Translation gives CASSQVPGTSDEQFF. The full variable domain, with the rest looked up from reference TRBV5-1 and TRBJ2-1, is KAGVTQTPRYLIKTRGQQVTLSCSPISGHRSVSWYQQTPGQGLQFLFEYFSETQRNKGNFPGRFSGRQFSNSRSEMNVSTLELGDSALYLCASSQVPGTSDEQFFGPGTRLTVL.

The rearrangement links TRBV15 to TRBJ2-3, with TRBD2 matching over 7 bases. V shed 3 bases, J shed 0 bases, and the junction held 18 bases outside the gene matches. The CDR3 is 20 residues long. Per the germline V gene, CDR1 is LNHNV and CDR2 is YYDKDF (reference sequence). The CDR3, as DNA: TGTGCCACCAGCAGTGGGGTGGTGGCGGGAGCGATGGGGAGCACAGATACGCAGTATTTT. Its translation is CATSSGVVAGAMGSTDTQYF.

Ten or more counts support this clonotype. CDR3 nucleotides: TGTGCCAGCAGTTTTCACAAAACCGGAGAGACCCAGTACTTC. As protein: CASSFHKTGETQYF. The chain couples TRBV12-3 or TRBV12-4 to TRBJ2-5, with D uncertain. Trimming took 3 bases from V and 4 from J, leaving 12 bases between them. This CDR3 spans 14 amino acids.

The chain uses TRBV20-1 and TRBJ2-2; D is undetermined. CDR1 and CDR2 (germline): DFQATT, SNEGSKA (reference sequence). V dropped 2 bases and J dropped 4 bases, with 8 bases sitting between them. This CDR3 region has 13 residues. In DNA form, the CDR3 reads TGCAGTGCTAGAAACTCCCTCACCGGGGAGCTGTTTTTT. Amino acids: CSARNSLTGELFF.

In its sample, this clonotype was seen a few times. The chain couples TRBV6-5 to TRBJ2-7; D might be TRBD1 (5 bases). The CDR3 covers 15 residues. The germline gives CDR1 MNHEY, CDR2 SVGAGI. V was trimmed by 5 bases and J by 3 bases, leaving 17 bases between them. The CDR3 DNA reads TGTGCCAGCAGTCGAGGTGAAGGGGTAAACTACGAGCAGTACTTC. It yields the protein CASSRGEGVNYEQYF.

This clonotype was counted at least ten times. V gene TRBV12-3 or TRBV12-4 combines with J gene TRBJ1-3; D remains unclear. V was trimmed by 5 bases and J by 7 bases, leaving 6 bases between them. The CDR3 runs to 11 residues. In DNA form, the CDR3 reads TGTGCCAGCAGTCGTGGGAACACCATATATTTT. Amino acids: CASSRGNTIYF.

This clonotype was counted a few times. The chain carries TRBV11-1 and TRBJ2-1, with TRBD1 matching 7 bases. The CDR3 length is 20 residues. Germline CDR1 and CDR2: SGHAT and FQDESV (reference sequence). Losses at the gene ends were 2 bases for V and 9 bases for J; bases not matched to a gene: 25. This CDR3 reads CASSLRQGLGGWAQSGEQFF. The CDR3 region has the DNA TGTGCCAGCAGCTTACGACAGGGCCTCGGTGGATGGGCACAATCGGGTGAGCAGTTCTTC.

The J gene is TRBJ2-7, the V gene TRBV27; 8 nucleotides match TRBD1. The length of the CDR3 is 13 residues. Germline-derived CDR1 and CDR2 are MNHEY and SMNVEV (reference sequence). V shed 8 bases and J 3 bases; nucleotides not matched to a gene: 6. The CDR3 bases are TGTGCCAGCGGACAGGGACTTTTCTACGAGCAGTACTTC. Protein product: CASGQGLFYEQYF.

This clonotype was recorded a few times. This chain uses TRBV20-1 with TRBJ2-7; D may be TRBD1 or TRBD2 (5 bases each). Deletions cut 8 bases from V and 0 bases from J, with 23 bases between. Germline V gives CDR1 DFQATT, CDR2 SNEGSKA (reference sequence). This CDR3 is built from 16 residues. CDR3 DNA sequence: TGCAGTACAGGTCCTTGGGGGTCCCCGAGCTCCTACGAGCAGTACTTC. This gives the protein CSTGPWGSPSSYEQYF.

This clonotype appeared a single time. A much larger clonotype is one base distant, so this may be a read error. The V call is TRBV5-1, the J call TRBJ2-3, with TRBD2 matching 8 bases. Germline CDR1 and CDR2: SGHRS and YFSETQ. The CDR3 sequence is 17 residues long. This chain's CDR3 is CASILVPGRAHTDTQYF. The DNA of the CDR3 is TGCGCCAGCATCTTGGTTCCCGGGAGGGCCCACACAGATACGCAGTATTTT.

This clonotype has only a few counts. The V call is TRBV29-1, the J call TRBJ2-5; D gene ambiguous. CDR3 length equals 18 residues. Germline loops: CDR1 SQVTM, CDR2 ANQGSEA. V gave up 5 bases and J gave up 1 base, with 26 bases separating them. CDR3 residues: CSVLSAAVAILGQETQYF. The DNA of the CDR3 is TGCAGCGTTCTATCCGCGGCCGTCGCTATTCTGGGCCAAGAGACCCAGTACTTC.

The V call is TRBV4-3, the J call TRBJ2-5; D call uncertain. Germline CDR1 is LGHNA and CDR2 is YSLEER. Trimming pared 0 bases from V and 5 bases from J, leaving 19 bases between. This CDR3 has 17 amino acids. This CDR3 reads CASSQEWYSDVRETQYF. DNA of the CDR3: TGCGCCAGCAGCCAAGAATGGTATTCGGACGTTCGGGAGACCCAGTACTTC.

This clonotype was observed a handful of times. The CDR3 DNA reads as TGTGCCTGGAGTGCCCCAGGACCTTGGAACACTGAAGCTTTCTTT. This translates into CAWSAPGPWNTEAFF. The chain recombines TRBV30 with TRBJ1-1; D unclear. This CDR3 contains 15 residues. Trimming shortened V by 1 base and J by 1 base, and 13 bases separated the two germline ends. Germline-derived CDR1 and CDR2 are GTSNPN and SVGIG (reference sequence).

V is TRBV20-1 and J is TRBJ2-5; D remains unclear. Germline CDR1 and CDR2: DFQATT and SNEGSKA (reference sequence). The CDR3 sequence is 12 residues long. The V end was cut by 3 bases, the J end by 2 bases, with 7 bases between. The chain's CDR3 is CSARMVQETQYF. The DNA for the CDR3 is TGCAGTGCTAGGATGGTACAAGAGACCCAGTACTTC.

This clonotype has just a few counts. The chain joins TRBV7-8 to TRBJ2-5; possibly TRBD1 for D (6 bases). Germline V gene sequence: CDR1 SGHVS, CDR2 FQNEAQ. The CDR3 runs 15 residues. V lost 1 base and J lost 6, with 15 bases in between. The CDR3 DNA reads as TGTGCCAGCAGCTTAGGTCACAGGGAGAGTCAGACCCAGTACTTC. Translation gives CASSLGHRESQTQYF.

The chain has TRBV6-5 and TRBJ2-5; D possibly corresponds to TRBD2 (6 bases). The V end lost 4 bases, the J end lost 5 bases, and 17 bases lay between the germline ends. Germline CDR1 is MNHEY and CDR2 is SVGAGI. This CDR3 contains 15 residues. CDR3 residues: CASSSAGGESETQYF. The CDR3 DNA is TGTGCCAGCAGTTCTGCAGGAGGGGAAAGCGAGACCCAGTACTTC.

The CDR3 protein is CASTGMGVQETQYF. The CDR3 coding sequence is TGTGCCAGCACCGGTATGGGGGTCCAAGAGACCCAGTACTTC. This rearrangement joins TRBV3-1 to TRBJ2-5; D might be TRBD1 or TRBD2, each matching 5 bases. The V gene's germline CDR1 is LGHDT and CDR2 YNNKEL (reference sequence). Trimming cost V 7 bases and J 1 base, with 13 bases left between them. This CDR3 contains 14 residues.

This clonotype was detected only a few times. The chain uses TRBV7-9 and TRBJ2-5, with 9 bases fitting TRBD1. Germline V gene sequence: CDR1 SEHNR, CDR2 FQNEAQ (reference sequence). This CDR3 contains 17 residues. The V and J ends lost 2 bases and 5 bases, in that order; junction bases with no gene match: 12. The CDR3 region has the DNA TGTGCCAGCAGCTTATGGTCTGGGACAGGGTTGGAGGAGACCCAGTACTTC. Translation: CASSLWSGTGLEETQYF. The variable domain in full, completed from reference TRBV7-9 and TRBJ2-5, reads DTGVSQNPRHKITKRGQNVTFRCDPISEHNRLYWYRQTLGQGPEFLTYFQNEAQLEKSRLLSDRFSAERPKGSFSTLEIQRTEQGDSAMYLCASSLWSGTGLEETQYFGPGTRLLVL.

This clonotype was counted between two and nine times. This chain links TRBV10-3 with TRBJ2-5; D not resolved. The CDR3 sequence is 14 residues long. Per the germline V gene, CDR1 is ENHRY and CDR2 is SYGVKD. V dropped 2 bases and J dropped 11 bases, with 18 bases sitting between them. CDR3 coding DNA: TGTGCCATCAGTGAGAGGTCAAGTGAGAATTTGCAGTACTTC. Protein product: CAISERSSENLQYF.

This chain uses TRBV25-1 with TRBJ1-1, with a possible D match to TRBD1 (5 bases). Trimming left V 1 base short and J 1 base short, with 19 bases between. Germline V gene data show CDR1 as MGHDK and CDR2 as SYGVNS. This CDR3 is 18 amino acids long. The CDR3 is CASSEFMGGGMKNTEAFF. The DNA for the CDR3 is TGTGCCAGCAGTGAATTCATGGGGGGAGGTATGAAGAACACTGAAGCTTTCTTT. The full variable domain, completed using reference TRBV25-1 and TRBJ1-1, is EADIYQTPRYLVIGTGKKITLECSQTMGHDKMYWYQQDPGMELHLIHYSYGVNSTEKGDLSSESTVSRIRTEHFPLTLESARPSHTSQYLCASSEFMGGGMKNTEAFFGQGTRLTVV.

The chain has TRBV27 and TRBJ2-1; D is possibly TRBD1 or TRBD2 (6 bases each). This CDR3 contains 16 residues. Trimming cost V 4 bases and J 4 bases, with 17 bases left between them. Germline V gene lookup returns CDR1 MNHEY and CDR2 SMNVEV (reference sequence). The CDR3 bases are TGTGCCAGCAGTTGTTTAAGGGGGGAGAATTACAATGAGCAGTTCTTC. It encodes CASSCLRGENYNEQFF.

This clonotype was found many times. The chain employs TRBV12-3 or TRBV12-4 and TRBJ2-7; 7 nucleotides agree with TRBD1. J gave up 2 bases and V 4 bases, and 5 bases lay outside the gene matches. The CDR3 has 14 amino acids. CDR3 sequence: CASSYWDRAYEQYF. CDR3 in DNA: TGTGCCAGCAGTTATTGGGACAGAGCCTACGAGCAGTACTTC.

The chain carries TRBV5-6 and TRBJ2-1, with TRBD2 matching over 10 bases. The CDR3 length is 18 residues. V gave up 8 bases and J gave up 6 bases; unmatched junction bases: 20. Looked up from germline, CDR1 is SGHDT and CDR2 is YYEEEE. The CDR3 coding sequence is TGTGCCAGGAGCCCCCCGGGACTAGCGCCAATCAGGGCCAATGAGCAGTTCTTC. This sequence encodes CARSPPGLAPIRANEQFF.

This clonotype was recorded many times. This rearrangement joins TRBV7-9 to TRBJ2-1; 7 bases match TRBD1. The germline gives CDR1 SEHNR, CDR2 FQNEAQ (reference sequence). V shed 5 bases and J 2 bases; nucleotides not matched to a gene: 6. This CDR3 spans 15 amino acids. This chain's CDR3 is CASSRGGGPYNEQFF. The CDR3 DNA reads as TGTGCCAGCAGCCGAGGGGGCGGGCCCTACAATGAGCAGTTCTTC.

This clonotype came up many times. The V and J genes are TRBV2 and TRBJ2-2, with D possibly matching TRBD1 (5 bases). V lost 6 bases and J lost 2, with 19 bases in between. This CDR3 contains 17 residues. The V gene's germline CDR1 is SNHLY and CDR2 FYNNEI. CDR3 DNA: TGTGCCAGCAGAACCCTTAAACGCGACAGAAACACCGGGGAGCTGTTTTTT. It specifies CASRTLKRDRNTGELFF.